The clone carrying this T cell receptor beta chain has just a few counts. This entry belongs to a study of human T cells and chemical hapten exposure. This CDR3 is built from 14 residues. V was cut by 1 base and J by 2 bases, with 8 bases left in between. Looked up from germline, CDR1 is SGHRS and CDR2 is YFSETQ. TCRdb recomputed calls from the RACE reads with MiXCR, one row per CDR3 protein. The sample lists 150,000 to 200,000 distinct CDR3 sequences; around 20% were seen once. Time point specified: patch test 1, 2 weeks after DPC sensitization. Sample treatment: therapeutic diphenylcyclopropenone sensitization with weekly scalp DPC. Blood collection happened ahead of applying each patch test.

The TCR comes from a woman aged 50 to 60 with alopecia areata. Some clones in this sample may be carry-over from other donors' samples. This specimen consisted of whole blood, obtained in connection with sensitization to the hapten diphenylcyclopropenone (DPC). The gene calls are TRBV5-1 and TRBJ2-3; D remains unclear. The CDR3 nucleotides read TGCGCCAGCAGCTTGTTACAGCTCACAGATACGCAGTATTTT. Translated: CASSLLQLTDTQYF.